This TCR beta chain was retrieved from a study of T cell clones after liver transplantation. Across the whole study: TCRbeta sequencing after a pre-transplant mixed lymphocyte reaction identified graft-donor-reactive clones, later tracked in post-transplant blood. Three of eight recipients were HCV-positive; others had non-autoimmune, non-viral indications. Timepoints were pre-transplant, pre-withdrawal, and after withdrawal was completed or failed. The study, taken as a whole, reports: Rather than being deleted, graft donor-reactive T cells may have moved into the graft.

The CDR3 has 11 residues. Germline V CDR1 and CDR2: SQVTM, ANQGSEA. Trimming removed 4 bases from V and 7 bases from J, with 10 bases in between. This clone was seen a handful of times. The antigen is not known. The data were produced by immunoSEQ multiplex PCR, yet TCRdb's version contains in-frame clones alone and is incomplete. The table records just over 60,000 clones, about 64% of them present only once. The sequencing here drew on CD4+ T cells from blood, taken before liver transplant. The chain couples TRBV29-1 to TRBJ1-2; D is possibly TRBD1 (6 bases). This TCR was recovered from a human donor who received a liver transplant. The chain's CDR3 is CSVGGQSGYTF. DNA for the CDR3: TGCAGCGTTGGCGGACAGTCTGGCTACACCTTC.